A selection of T cell receptor beta chains follows, all from one sample in a study of T-cell reconstitution after alpha-beta-depleted transplantation in children. Each CDR3 protein gets one entry after TCRdb re-called the PCR reads with MiXCR. The sample has over 450,000 distinct CDR3 sequences; about 11% are singletons. The material was PBMCs, obtained before TCRalphabeta/CD19-depleted stem cell transplant. These receptors all come from a child aged 2 to 10 with inherited bone marrow failure, due to receive a stem cell transplant. Both conserved end residues are part of each CDR3. D genes are given only for firm matches. Clone size is shown for a subset of rows, as once, few, many or a class of expanded clone.

size,J,D,V,CDR3,DNA
many,TRBJ2-1,TRBD1,TRBV12-3/TRBV12-4,CASSPTGPTYNEQFF,TGTGCCAGCAGTCCGACAGGGCCCACGTACAATGAGCAGTTCTTC
few,TRBJ2-7,TRBD2,TRBV27,CASSSPTSGMDEQYF,TGTGCCAGCAGCTCTCCGACTAGCGGGATGGACGAGCAGTACTTC
many,TRBJ1-1,TRBD1,TRBV29-1,CSGRQGGGTEAFF,TGCAGCGGGCGACAGGGAGGGGGCACTGAAGCTTTCTTT
many,TRBJ1-2,.,TRBV6-6,CASSLQEYGYTF,TGTGCCAGCAGCCTACAGGAGTATGGCTACACCTTC
many,TRBJ1-2,.,TRBV6-1,CASTSRLTGTYGYTF,TGTGCCAGCACCTCAAGGCTGACAGGAACCTATGGCTACACCTTC
.,TRBJ2-1,TRBD2,TRBV20-1,CSARDRSGSEGGKQFF,TGCAGTGCTAGGGATAGGAGCGGGAGCGAGGGGGGGAAGCAGTTCTTC
many,TRBJ1-3,.,TRBV27,CASSNRDLEVTIYF,TGTGCCAGCAGTAACAGGGATTTGGAAGTCACCATATATTTT
many,TRBJ1-3,.,TRBV29-1,CSVVGVNTIYF,TGCAGCGTTGTGGGGGTAAACACCATATATTTT
many,TRBJ2-1,.,TRBV9,CASSDTGTLTHNEQFF,TGTGCCAGCAGCGACACTGGGACACTCACCCACAATGAGCAGTTCTTC
many,TRBJ2-3,.,TRBV30,CAWNRPDTQYF,TGTGCCTGGAATCGTCCAGATACGCAGTATTTT
.,TRBJ2-7,TRBD2,TRBV5-4,CASSLKESGSYEQYF,TGTGCCAGCAGCTTGAAGGAGAGCGGGAGCTACGAGCAGTACTTC
.,TRBJ1-1,.,TRBV5-1,CASSLGWEMNTEAFF,TGCGCCAGCAGCTTGGGATGGGAAATGAACACTGAAGCTTTCTTT
many,TRBJ2-1,TRBD1,TRBV29-1,CSVRTGLNEQFF,TGCAGCGTTCGGACAGGGCTTAATGAGCAGTTCTTC
many,TRBJ2-2,.,TRBV27,CASSIQSYTGELFF,TGTGCCAGCAGTATACAGTCCTACACCGGGGAGCTGTTTTTT
.,TRBJ2-1,.,TRBV20-1,CSAPGRDHLYNEQFF,TGCAGTGCCCCAGGCCGGGACCATCTTTACAATGAGCAGTTCTTC
many,TRBJ2-1,TRBD2,TRBV4-3,CASSQDWGAGDPNGFF,TGCGCCAGCAGCCAAGATTGGGGCGCGGGGGACCCGAACGGGTTCTTC
many,TRBJ2-3,.,TRBV4-3,CASSQDSPGFSTDTQYF,TGCGCCAGCAGCCAAGATTCGCCCGGGTTTAGCACAGATACGCAGTATTTT
many,TRBJ1-5,.,TRBV27,CASSPIGLGPESLNQPQHF,TGTGCCAGCAGTCCCATCGGCTTAGGGCCGGAGTCATTAAATCAGCCCCAGCATTTT
.,TRBJ2-1,.,TRBV10-3,CAISEGGLVYNEQFF,TGTGCCATCAGTGAGGGGGGACTTGTTTACAATGAGCAGTTCTTC
many,TRBJ1-2,.,TRBV6-2/TRBV6-3,CASRSRDTDYGYTF,TGTGCCAGCAGAAGCCGGGACACAGACTATGGCTACACCTTC
many,TRBJ2-3,.,TRBV6-2/TRBV6-3,CASSRTDTQYF,TGTGCCAGCAGCCGCACAGATACGCAGTATTTT
.,TRBJ2-3,.,TRBV5-6,CASSLTVYELASTDTQYF,TGTGCCAGCAGTTTGACAGTTTATGAGCTAGCTTCAACAGATACGCAGTATTTT
many,TRBJ2-5,TRBD1,TRBV27,CASSFATGDETQYF,TGTGCCAGCAGTTTTGCGACAGGGGATGAGACCCAGTACTTC
many,TRBJ2-3,TRBD2,TRBV20-1,CSARDLADGTDTQYF,TGCAGTGCTAGAGATCTAGCGGACGGGACAGATACGCAGTATTTT
many,TRBJ2-1,TRBD2,TRBV28,CASSHGLAGEYEQFF,TGTGCCAGCAGCCACGGACTAGCGGGAGAATATGAGCAGTTCTTC
many,TRBJ2-1,.,TRBV6-5,CASSYPRGRRSEQFF,TGTGCCAGCAGTTACCCAAGAGGGAGACGGAGTGAGCAGTTCTTC
many,TRBJ2-5,.,TRBV5-1,CASSLDLLLQETQYF,TGCGCCAGCAGCTTGGATTTGCTACTTCAAGAGACCCAGTACTTC
many,TRBJ2-6,TRBD1,TRBV4-3,CASSHDRGLGANVLTF,TGCGCCAGCAGCCATGACAGGGGGCTTGGGGCCAACGTCCTGACTTTC
many,TRBJ2-7,.,TRBV7-2,CASSAQPYEQYF,TGTGCCAGCAGCGCCCAGCCCTACGAGCAGTACTTC
many,TRBJ2-1,.,TRBV7-9,CASSSPRSLANEQFF,TGTGCCAGCAGCTCCCCACGATCGCTAGCCAATGAGCAGTTCTTC
many,TRBJ2-1,.,TRBV5-1,CASSFGGGTGNEQFF,TGCGCCAGCAGCTTCGGGGGCGGGACGGGGAATGAGCAGTTCTTC
many,TRBJ2-6,TRBD1,TRBV28,CASSSGQVFSGANVLTF,TGTGCCAGCAGTTCGGGACAGGTGTTCTCTGGGGCCAACGTCCTGACTTTC
many,TRBJ1-3,TRBD1,TRBV12-3/TRBV12-4,CASNVRQGGNTIYF,TGTGCCAGCAATGTCCGACAGGGTGGAAACACCATATATTTT
.,TRBJ2-2,.,TRBV18,CASSPKGGELFF,TGTGCCAGCTCACCAAAGGGCGGGGAGCTGTTTTTT
many,TRBJ2-7,.,TRBV20-1,CSAARTGTPYEQYF,TGCAGTGCTGCAAGAACCGGGACTCCCTACGAGCAGTACTTC
many,TRBJ1-3,.,TRBV5-1,CASSLSWGLSGNTIYF,TGCGCCAGCAGCTTGTCGTGGGGGCTCTCTGGAAACACCATATATTTT
many,TRBJ2-7,.,TRBV3-1,CASSHHSSYEQYF,TGTGCCAGCAGCCACCACAGCTCCTACGAGCAGTACTTC
few,TRBJ2-1,.,TRBV7-8,CASSAEWANEQFF,TGTGCCAGCAGCGCCGAATGGGCCAATGAGCAGTTCTTC
.,TRBJ2-2,TRBD1,TRBV4-3,CASSQVWDRSSGGELFF,TGCGCCAGCAGCCAAGTTTGGGACAGGTCCTCGGGCGGGGAGCTGTTTTTT
many,TRBJ1-5,.,TRBV7-2,CASSPWAGQPQHF,TGTGCCAGCAGTCCCTGGGCCGGTCAGCCCCAGCATTTT
many,TRBJ1-1,TRBD1,TRBV28,CASSSRDRGLEAFF,TGTGCCAGCAGTAGCCGGGACAGGGGACTTGAAGCTTTCTTT
many,TRBJ2-1,TRBD2,TRBV24-1,CATRGPGLATYNEQFF,TGTGCCACCAGAGGTCCCGGACTAGCGACCTACAATGAGCAGTTCTTC